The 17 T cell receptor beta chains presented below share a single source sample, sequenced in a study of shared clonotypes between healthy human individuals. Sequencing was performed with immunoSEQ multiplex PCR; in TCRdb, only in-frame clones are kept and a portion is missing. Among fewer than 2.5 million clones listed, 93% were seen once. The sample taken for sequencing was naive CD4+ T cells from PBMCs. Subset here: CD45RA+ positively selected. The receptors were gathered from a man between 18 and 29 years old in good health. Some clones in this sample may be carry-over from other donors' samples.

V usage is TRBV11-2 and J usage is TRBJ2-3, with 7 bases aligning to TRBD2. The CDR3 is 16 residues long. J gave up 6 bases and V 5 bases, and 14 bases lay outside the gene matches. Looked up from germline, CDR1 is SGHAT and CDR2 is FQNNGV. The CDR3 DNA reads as TGTGCCAGCAGCCCACGAACTAGCGTGGGATCGGATACGCAGTATTTT. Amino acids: CASSPRTSVGSDTQYF. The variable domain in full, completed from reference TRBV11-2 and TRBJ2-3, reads EAGVAQSPRYKIIEKRQSVAFWCNPISGHATLYWYQQILGQGPKLLIQFQNNGVVDDSQLPKDRFSAERLKGVDSTLKIQPAKLEDSAVYLCASSPRTSVGSDTQYFGPGTRLTVL.

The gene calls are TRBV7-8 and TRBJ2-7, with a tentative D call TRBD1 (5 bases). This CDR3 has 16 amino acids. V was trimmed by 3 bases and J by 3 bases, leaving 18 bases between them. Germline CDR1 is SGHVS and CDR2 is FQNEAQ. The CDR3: CASSFTGAGSYYEQYF. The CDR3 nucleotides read TGTGCCAGCAGCTTCACAGGCGCTGGATCTTACTACGAGCAGTACTTC.

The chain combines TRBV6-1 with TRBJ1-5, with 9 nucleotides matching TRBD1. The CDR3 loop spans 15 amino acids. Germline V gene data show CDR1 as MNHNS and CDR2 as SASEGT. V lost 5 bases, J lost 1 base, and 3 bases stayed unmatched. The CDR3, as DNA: TGTGCCAGCAGTATGGGGACAGGGAGCAATCAGCCCCAGCATTTT. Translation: CASSMGTGSNQPQHF.

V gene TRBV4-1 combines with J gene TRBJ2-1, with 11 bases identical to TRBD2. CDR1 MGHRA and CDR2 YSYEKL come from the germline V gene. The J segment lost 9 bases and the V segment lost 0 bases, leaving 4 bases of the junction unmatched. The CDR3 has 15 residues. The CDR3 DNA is TGCGCCAGCAGCCAAGAAGCCCTAGCGGGAGGTGAGCAGTTCTTC. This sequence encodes CASSQEALAGGEQFF.

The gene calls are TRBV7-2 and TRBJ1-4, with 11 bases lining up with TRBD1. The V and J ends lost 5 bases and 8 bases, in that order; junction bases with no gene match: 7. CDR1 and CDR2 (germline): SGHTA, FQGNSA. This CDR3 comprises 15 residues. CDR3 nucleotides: TGTGCCAGCAGCAAATTGGGGACAGGGGGAGAAAAACTGTTTTTT. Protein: CASSKLGTGGEKLFF.

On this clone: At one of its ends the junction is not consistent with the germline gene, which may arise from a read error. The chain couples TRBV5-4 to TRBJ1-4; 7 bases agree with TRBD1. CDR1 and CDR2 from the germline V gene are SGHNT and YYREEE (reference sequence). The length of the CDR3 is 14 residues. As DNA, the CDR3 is TGCGCCAGCAGCCAAGCGGGACAGCATGAAAAACTGTTTTTT. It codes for CASSQAGQHEKLFF.

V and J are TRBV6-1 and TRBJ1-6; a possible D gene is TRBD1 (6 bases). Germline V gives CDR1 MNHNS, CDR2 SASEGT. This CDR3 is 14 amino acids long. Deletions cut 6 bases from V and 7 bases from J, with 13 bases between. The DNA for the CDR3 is TGTGCCAGCAGCTTCGACAGGTCAAATTCACCCCTCCACTTT. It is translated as CASSFDRSNSPLHF.

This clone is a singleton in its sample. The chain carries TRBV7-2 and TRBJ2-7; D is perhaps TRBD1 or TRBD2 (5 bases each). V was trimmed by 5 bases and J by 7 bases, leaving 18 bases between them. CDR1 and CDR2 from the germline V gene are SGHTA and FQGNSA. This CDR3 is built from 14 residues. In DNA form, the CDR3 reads TGTGCCAGCAGCCCGGGTGGGGGAGCGATTGAGCAGTACTTC. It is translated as CASSPGGGAIEQYF.

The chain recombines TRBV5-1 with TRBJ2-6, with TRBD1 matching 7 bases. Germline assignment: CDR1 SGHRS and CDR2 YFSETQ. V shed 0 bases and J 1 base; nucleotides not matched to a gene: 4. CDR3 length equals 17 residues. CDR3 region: CASSLAGQISGANVLTF. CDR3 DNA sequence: TGCGCCAGCAGCTTGGCGGGACAGATATCTGGGGCCAACGTCCTGACTTTC.

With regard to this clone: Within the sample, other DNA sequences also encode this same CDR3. In nucleotides, the CDR3 is TGTGCCAGCAGCTTAGGACTAGCGGTAAACAATGAGCAGTTCTTC. Amino acid sequence: CASSLGLAVNNEQFF. The V gene is TRBV7-9, the J gene TRBJ2-1, with 9 nucleotides matching TRBD2. The length of the CDR3 is 15 residues. With 1 base clipped from V and 5 bases from J, the junction kept 3 bases outside the gene matches. Germline V lookup: CDR1 SEHNR, CDR2 FQNEAQ (reference sequence).

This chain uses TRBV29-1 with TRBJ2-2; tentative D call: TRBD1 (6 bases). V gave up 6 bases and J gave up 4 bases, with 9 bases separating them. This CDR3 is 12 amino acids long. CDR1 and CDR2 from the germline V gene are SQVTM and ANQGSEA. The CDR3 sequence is CSVSRGTGELFF. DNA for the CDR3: TGCAGCGTGAGCAGGGGCACCGGGGAGCTGTTTTTT.

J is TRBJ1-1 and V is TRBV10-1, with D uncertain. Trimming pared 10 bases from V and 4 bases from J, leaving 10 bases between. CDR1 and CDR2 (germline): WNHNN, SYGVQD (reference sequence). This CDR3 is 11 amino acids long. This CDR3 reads CAILSGTEAFF. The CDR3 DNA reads TGCGCCATATTAAGCGGCACTGAAGCTTTCTTT.

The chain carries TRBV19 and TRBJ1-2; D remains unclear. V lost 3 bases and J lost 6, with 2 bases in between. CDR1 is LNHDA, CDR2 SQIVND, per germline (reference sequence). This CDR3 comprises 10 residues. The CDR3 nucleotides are TGTGCCAGTAGTATGGATGGCTACACCTTC. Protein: CASSMDGYTF.

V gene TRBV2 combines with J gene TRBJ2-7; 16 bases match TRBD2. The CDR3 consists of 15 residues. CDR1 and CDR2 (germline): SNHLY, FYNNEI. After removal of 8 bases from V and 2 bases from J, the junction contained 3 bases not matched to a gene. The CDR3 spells CASGTSGRAPYEQYF. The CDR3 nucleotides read TGTGCCAGCGGGACTAGCGGGAGGGCCCCCTACGAGCAGTACTTC.

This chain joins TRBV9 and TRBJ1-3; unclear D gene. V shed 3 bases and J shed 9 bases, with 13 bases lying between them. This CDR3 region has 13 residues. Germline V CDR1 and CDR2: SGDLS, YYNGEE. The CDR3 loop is CASSEGAFSTIYF. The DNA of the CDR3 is TGTGCCAGCAGCGAAGGAGCGTTTAGCACCATATATTTT.

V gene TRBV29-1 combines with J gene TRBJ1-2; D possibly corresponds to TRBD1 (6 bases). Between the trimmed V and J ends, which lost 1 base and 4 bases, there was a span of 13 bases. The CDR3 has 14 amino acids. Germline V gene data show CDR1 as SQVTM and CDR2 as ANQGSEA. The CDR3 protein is CSVEVGRGGYGYTF. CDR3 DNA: TGCAGCGTTGAAGTGGGGCGAGGGGGCTATGGCTACACCTTC.

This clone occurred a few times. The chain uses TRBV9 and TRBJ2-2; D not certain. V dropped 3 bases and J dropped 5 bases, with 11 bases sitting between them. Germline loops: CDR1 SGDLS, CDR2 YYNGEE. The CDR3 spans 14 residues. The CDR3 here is CASSALTGTGELFF. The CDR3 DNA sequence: TGTGCCAGCAGCGCACTAACTGGGACCGGGGAGCTGTTTTTT.